The rows below give T cell receptor beta chains drawn from one sample of a study of blood T cell repertoires in COVID-19. This table comes from immunoSEQ multiplex PCR, and its TCRdb copy is limited to in-frame clones, with some not included. The profile shows fewer than 350,000 clones, roughly 85% of them singletons. Sequencing was performed on PBMCs or T cells enriched from blood (not recorded which). Receptor source: a woman between 45 and 60 years old who had recovered from COVID-19. The CDR3 runs from the conserved cysteine through the conserved F or W. A D gene is named only where the DNA matches it firmly.

D gene	V gene	J gene	CDR3 DNA	CDR3 protein
TRBD2	TRBV7-9	TRBJ2-1	TGTGCCAGCATCCAAGAAGCGGGAGGGTACAATGAGCAGTTCTTC	CASIQEAGGYNEQFF
NA	TRBV24-1	TRBJ2-5	TGTGCCACCAGTGATTCGGTCAACCAAGAGACCCAGTACTTC	CATSDSVNQETQYF
NA	TRBV4-3	TRBJ1-1	TGCGCCAGCAGCCAGACAGCCAGGAAGAACACTGAAGCTTTCTTT	CASSQTARKNTEAFF
NA	TRBV30	TRBJ1-5	TGTGCCTGGACCGAAGGTACGGGATATCAGCCCCAGCATTTT	CAWTEGTGYQPQHF
TRBD1	TRBV18	TRBJ1-2	TGTGCCAGCTCACCACTAGGGACAGGGCGCCTCGGGAGCTATGGCTACACCTTC	CASSPLGTGRLGSYGYTF
TRBD2	TRBV19	TRBJ2-2	TGTGCCAGTAGCGGCGGGACGGGACTAGCGGGAGTCACCGGGGAGCTGTTTTTT	CASSGGTGLAGVTGELFF
TRBD1	TRBV7-8	TRBJ1-6	TGTGCCAGCAGCCCTTGGACAGGGCCGATTAATTCACCCCTCCACTTT	CASSPWTGPINSPLHF
NA	TRBV7-9	TRBJ1-5	TGTGCCAGCAGCTGGGGGGGATATAGCAATCAGCCCCAGCATTTT	CASSWGGYSNQPQHF
TRBD2	TRBV5-1	TRBJ2-2	TGCGCCAGCAGCTTCCCTAGCGGGGGGGCCTTGAACACCGGGGAGCTGTTTTTT	CASSFPSGGALNTGELFF
TRBD1	TRBV28	TRBJ2-5	TGTGCCAGCAGTTTTGGAACAGGGGCCCCCAAGGAGACCCAGTACTTC	CASSFGTGAPKETQYF
TRBD1	TRBV5-4	TRBJ1-2	TGTGCCAGCAGCTTGGTTGGGACAGGGGGGAGCTACACCTTC	CASSLVGTGGSYTF